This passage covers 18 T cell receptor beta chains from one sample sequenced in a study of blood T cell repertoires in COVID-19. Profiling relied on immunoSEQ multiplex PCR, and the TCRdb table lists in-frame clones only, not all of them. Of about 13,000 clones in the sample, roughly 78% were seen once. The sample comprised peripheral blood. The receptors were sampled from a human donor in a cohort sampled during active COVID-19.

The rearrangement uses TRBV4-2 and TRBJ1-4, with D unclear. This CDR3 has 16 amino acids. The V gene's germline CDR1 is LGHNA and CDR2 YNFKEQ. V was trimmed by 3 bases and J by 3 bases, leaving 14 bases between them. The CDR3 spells CASSQVEGKSNEKLFF. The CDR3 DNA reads TGTGCCAGCAGCCAGGTAGAGGGAAAGTCTAATGAAAAACTGTTTTTT.

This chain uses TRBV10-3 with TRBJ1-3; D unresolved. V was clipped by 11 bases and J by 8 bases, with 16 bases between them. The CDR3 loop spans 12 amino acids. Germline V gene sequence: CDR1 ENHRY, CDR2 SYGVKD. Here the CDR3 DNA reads TGTGCCTCGAGAGGGATCCGGGACACCATATATTTT. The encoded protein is CASRGIRDTIYF.

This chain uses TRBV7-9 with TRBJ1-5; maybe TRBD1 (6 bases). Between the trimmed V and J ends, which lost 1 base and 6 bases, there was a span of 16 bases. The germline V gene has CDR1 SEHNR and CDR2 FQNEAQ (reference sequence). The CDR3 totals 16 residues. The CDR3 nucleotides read TGTGCCAGCAGCTTAGGGGGGGGCCAGGGGCTTCAGCCCCAGCATTTT. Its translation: CASSLGGGQGLQPQHF.

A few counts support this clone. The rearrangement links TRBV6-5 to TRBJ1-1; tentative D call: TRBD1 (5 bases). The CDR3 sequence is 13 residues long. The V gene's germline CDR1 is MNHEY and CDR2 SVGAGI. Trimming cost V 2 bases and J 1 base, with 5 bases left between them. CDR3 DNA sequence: TGTGCCAGCAGTTACACAGGGAACACTGAAGCTTTCTTT. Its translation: CASSYTGNTEAFF.

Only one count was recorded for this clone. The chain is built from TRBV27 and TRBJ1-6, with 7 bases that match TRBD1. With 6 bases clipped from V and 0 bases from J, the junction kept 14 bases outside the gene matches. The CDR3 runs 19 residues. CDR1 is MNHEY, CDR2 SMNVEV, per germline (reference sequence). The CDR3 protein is CASSLFGTERGSYNSPLHF. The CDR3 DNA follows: TGTGCCAGCAGCCTATTCGGGACAGAACGTGGCTCCTATAATTCACCCCTCCACTTT.

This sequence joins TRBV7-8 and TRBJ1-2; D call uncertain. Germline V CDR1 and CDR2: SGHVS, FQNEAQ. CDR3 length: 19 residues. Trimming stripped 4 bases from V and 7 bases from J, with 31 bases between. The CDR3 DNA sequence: TGTGCCAGCAGCTCCTTATTTCCCGTGCGTAATGACAAGGTCGGTGGCTACACCTTC. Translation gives CASSSLFPVRNDKVGGYTF.

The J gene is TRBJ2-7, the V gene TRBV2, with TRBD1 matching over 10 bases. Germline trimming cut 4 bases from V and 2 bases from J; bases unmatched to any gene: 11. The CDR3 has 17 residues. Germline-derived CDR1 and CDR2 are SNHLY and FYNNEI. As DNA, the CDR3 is TGTGCCAGCAGTGCAATGCCGGGACAGGGGAATGCCTACGAGCAGTACTTC. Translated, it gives CASSAMPGQGNAYEQYF.

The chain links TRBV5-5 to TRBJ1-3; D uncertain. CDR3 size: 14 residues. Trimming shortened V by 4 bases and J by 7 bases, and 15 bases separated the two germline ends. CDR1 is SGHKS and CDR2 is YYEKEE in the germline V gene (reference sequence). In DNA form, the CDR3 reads TGTGCCAGCAGCGTCGAGGGAAGGTGGAACACCATATATTTT. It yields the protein CASSVEGRWNTIYF.

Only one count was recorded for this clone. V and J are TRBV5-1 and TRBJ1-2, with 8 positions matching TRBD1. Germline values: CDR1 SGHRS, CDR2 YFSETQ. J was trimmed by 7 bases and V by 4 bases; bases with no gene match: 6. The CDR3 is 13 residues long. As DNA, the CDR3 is TGCGCCAGCAGCCCCACAGGGGGTTCTGGCTACACCTTC. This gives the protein CASSPTGGSGYTF.

The CDR3 here is CASSFTDRASPLHF. The CDR3 bases are TGTGCCAGCAGCTTTACGGACAGGGCTTCACCCCTCCACTTT. The chain carries TRBV7-2 and TRBJ1-6; 8 bases match TRBD1. Losses at the gene ends were 3 bases for V and 9 bases for J; bases not matched to a gene: 4. The CDR3 consists of 14 residues. Germline-derived CDR1 and CDR2 are SGHTA and FQGNSA.

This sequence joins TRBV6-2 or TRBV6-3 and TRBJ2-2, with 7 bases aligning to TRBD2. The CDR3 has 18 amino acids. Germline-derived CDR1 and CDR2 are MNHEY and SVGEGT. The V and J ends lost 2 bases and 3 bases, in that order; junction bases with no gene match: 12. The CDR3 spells CASSYKGSGRSHTGELFF. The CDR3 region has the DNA TGTGCCAGCAGTTACAAGGGTAGCGGGCGATCTCACACCGGGGAGCTGTTTTTT.

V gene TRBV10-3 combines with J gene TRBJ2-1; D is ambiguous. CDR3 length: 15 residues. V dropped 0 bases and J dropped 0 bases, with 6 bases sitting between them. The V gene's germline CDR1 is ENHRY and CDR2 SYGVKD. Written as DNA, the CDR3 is TGTGCCATCAGTGAGTCTGAGAGCTCCTACAATGAGCAGTTCTTC. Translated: CAISESESSYNEQFF.

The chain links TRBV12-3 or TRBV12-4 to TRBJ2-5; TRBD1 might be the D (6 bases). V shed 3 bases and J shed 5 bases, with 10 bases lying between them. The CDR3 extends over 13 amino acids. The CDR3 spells CASSLSGVETQYF. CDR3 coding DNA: TGTGCCAGCAGTTTGTCAGGGGTTGAGACCCAGTACTTC.

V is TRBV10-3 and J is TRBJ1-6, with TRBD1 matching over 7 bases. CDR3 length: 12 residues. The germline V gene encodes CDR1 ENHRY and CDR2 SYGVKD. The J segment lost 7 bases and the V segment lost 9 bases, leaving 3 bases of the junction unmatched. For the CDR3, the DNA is TGTGCCATATGGGACAGAAATTCACCCCTCCACTTT. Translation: CAIWDRNSPLHF.

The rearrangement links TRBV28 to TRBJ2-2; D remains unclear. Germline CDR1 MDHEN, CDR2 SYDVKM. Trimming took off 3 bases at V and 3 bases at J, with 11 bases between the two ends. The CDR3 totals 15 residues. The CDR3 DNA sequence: TGTGCCAGCAGTTTCCTCCGCCCGGACACCGGGGAGCTGTTTTTT. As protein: CASSFLRPDTGELFF.

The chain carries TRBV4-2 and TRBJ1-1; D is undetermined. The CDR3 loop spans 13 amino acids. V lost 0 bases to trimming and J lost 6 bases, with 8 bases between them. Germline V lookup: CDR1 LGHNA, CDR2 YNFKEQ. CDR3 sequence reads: CASSQDAASEAFF. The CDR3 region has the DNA TGTGCCAGCAGCCAAGATGCGGCCTCTGAAGCTTTCTTT.

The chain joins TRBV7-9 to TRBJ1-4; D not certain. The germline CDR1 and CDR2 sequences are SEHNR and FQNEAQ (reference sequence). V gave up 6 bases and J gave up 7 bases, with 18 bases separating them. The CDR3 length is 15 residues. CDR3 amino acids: CASRQLEGGGEKLFF. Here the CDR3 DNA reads TGTGCCAGCAGACAACTAGAGGGAGGAGGTGAAAAACTGTTTTTT.

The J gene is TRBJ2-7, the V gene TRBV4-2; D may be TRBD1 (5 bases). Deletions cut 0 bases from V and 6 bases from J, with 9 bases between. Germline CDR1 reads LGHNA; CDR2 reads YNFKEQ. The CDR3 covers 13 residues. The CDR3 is CASSQEIRGEQYF. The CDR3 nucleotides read TGTGCCAGCAGCCAAGAGATTAGGGGCGAGCAGTACTTC.